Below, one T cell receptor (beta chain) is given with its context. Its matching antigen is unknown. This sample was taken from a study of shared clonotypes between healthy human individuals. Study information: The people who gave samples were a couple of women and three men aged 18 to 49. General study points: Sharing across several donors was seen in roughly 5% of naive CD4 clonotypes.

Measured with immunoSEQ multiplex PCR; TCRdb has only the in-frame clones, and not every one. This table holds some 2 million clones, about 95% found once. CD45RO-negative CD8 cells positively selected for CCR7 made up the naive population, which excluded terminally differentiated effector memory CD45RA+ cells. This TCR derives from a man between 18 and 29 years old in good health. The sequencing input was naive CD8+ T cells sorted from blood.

The CDR3 bases are TGCAGCGTTGTGGGGGGACTAGCGGGAATCACAGATACGCAGTATTTT. Protein sequence: CSVVGGLAGITDTQYF. This chain uses TRBV29-1 with TRBJ2-3; 13 bases align to TRBD2. The junction had 6 bases not matched to a gene; V was cut back by 4 bases and J by 2 bases. The CDR3 consists of 16 residues. Germline assignment: CDR1 SQVTM and CDR2 ANQGSEA.